One and the same sample provided the 14 T cell receptor beta chains below, sequenced in a study of T cell responses to AZD1222 COVID-19 vaccine. Clones were sequenced by immunoSEQ multiplex PCR, and TCRdb holds only the in-frame ones, with some missing. The sample has 83,000 or so clones; more than 85% are singletons. The sequences come from peripheral blood, collected 28 days after the second AZD1222 dose. These receptors were obtained from an adult who received the AZD1222 COVID-19 vaccine.

This chain joins TRBV11-2 and TRBJ2-1, with D possibly matching TRBD2 (6 bases). V was pared by 5 bases and J by 9 bases, with 14 bases between. Germline V gives CDR1 SGHAT, CDR2 FQNNGV. CDR3 length: 13 residues. CDR3 DNA sequence: TGTGCCAGCAGCATAGCTGGGGGGACTGAGCAGTTCTTC. Protein product: CASSIAGGTEQFF.

This chain joins TRBV5-6 and TRBJ1-1; 10 positions match TRBD1. Germline V gene lookup returns CDR1 SGHDT and CDR2 YYEEEE. V trimming: 3 bases; J trimming: 3 bases; junction bases outside the gene matches: 2. The CDR3 length is 14 residues. The CDR3 loop is CASSYGTGDTEAFF. The CDR3 DNA reads as TGTGCCAGCAGCTACGGGACAGGGGACACTGAAGCTTTCTTT.

This sequence joins TRBV7-9 and TRBJ2-1, with 13 bases aligning to TRBD2. Germline assignment: CDR1 SEHNR and CDR2 FQNEAQ (reference sequence). The V and J ends lost 5 bases and 0 bases, in that order; junction bases with no gene match: 10. CDR3 length: 19 amino acids. The DNA for the CDR3 is TGTGCCAGCAGCCCCACTCCGGGACTAGCGGGACGCTCCTACAATGAGCAGTTCTTC. Its translation: CASSPTPGLAGRSYNEQFF.

The J gene is TRBJ2-2, the V gene TRBV2, with D tentatively TRBD2 (7 bases). V lost 4 bases, J lost 6 bases, and 15 bases lay in between. The germline gives CDR1 SNHLY, CDR2 FYNNEI. The CDR3 consists of 15 residues. The CDR3 DNA sequence: TGTGCCAGCAGTGGGGGGGGCGCTAAGGCCGGGGAGCTGTTTTTT. Translating it yields CASSGGGAKAGELFF.

The chain recombines TRBV27 with TRBJ2-5; the D gene is possibly TRBD2 (5 bases). This CDR3 region has 13 residues. Germline-derived CDR1 and CDR2 are MNHEY and SMNVEV (reference sequence). Trimming pared 6 bases from V and 2 bases from J, leaving 10 bases between. CDR3 region: CASSRSGQETQYF. CDR3 DNA sequence: TGTGCCAGCAGCCGGAGCGGTCAAGAGACCCAGTACTTC.

CDR3 in DNA: TGCGCCAGCATGGTGGGACAGGGGGTCTACACCGGGGAGCTGTTTTTT. This encodes CASMVGQGVYTGELFF. The rearrangement joins TRBV5-1 to TRBJ2-2; TRBD1 matches at 11 bases. V lost 6 bases and J lost 3; bases outside the gene matches: 7. The V gene's germline CDR1 is SGHRS and CDR2 YFSETQ. The CDR3 totals 16 residues.

This rearrangement joins TRBV21-1 to TRBJ2-7; the table names TRBD1, a call not compared with the DNA. TRBV21-1 is given as a pseudogene. The CDR3 consists of 15 residues. This CDR3 is CASSKVGTGDYEQYF. The CDR3 region has the DNA TGTGCCAGCAGCAAAGTCGGGACAGGCGACTACGAGCAGTACTTC.

The chain joins TRBV28 to TRBJ2-7; 11 bases are a match to TRBD2. Germline CDR1 and CDR2: MDHEN and SYDVKM. This CDR3 contains 15 residues. V lost 5 bases, J lost 5 bases, and 8 bases stayed unmatched. CDR3 coding DNA: TGTGCCAGCAGTCCTACCGTGGGACTAGCGGACGAGCAGTACTTC. Protein: CASSPTVGLADEQYF.

Only a few counts were recorded for this clone. The chain joins TRBV4-3 to TRBJ1-4, with D perhaps TRBD1 (5 bases). Deletions cut 1 base from V and 4 bases from J, with 10 bases between. The CDR3 is 15 amino acids. CDR1 and CDR2 from the germline V gene are LGHNA and YSLEER. DNA for the CDR3: TGCGCCAGCAGCCAAGCGGGACTTTATAATGAAAAACTGTTTTTT. Protein: CASSQAGLYNEKLFF.

Only one count was recorded for this clone. The chain couples TRBV27 to TRBJ2-5; TRBD2 aligns across 10 bases. This CDR3 has 15 residues. With V trimmed by 4 bases and J by 5 bases, 7 bases remained unmatched. Germline CDR1 reads MNHEY; CDR2 reads SMNVEV (reference sequence). The CDR3 here is CASSSTSGMGETQYF. The CDR3 DNA sequence: TGTGCCAGCAGTTCTACTAGCGGGATGGGGGAGACCCAGTACTTC.

This clone was picked up one time. The V and J genes are TRBV5-1 and TRBJ2-5; D is ambiguous. Looked up from germline, CDR1 is SGHRS and CDR2 is YFSETQ. V was clipped by 5 bases and J by 1 base, with 6 bases between them. CDR3 length: 12 amino acids. CDR3 in DNA: TGCGCCAGCAGAATCAGCCAAGAGACCCAGTACTTC. This gives the protein CASRISQETQYF.

This chain joins TRBV6-1 and TRBJ2-2, with 13 bases fitting TRBD2. Trimming at V came to 0 bases and at J to 5 bases, leaving 3 bases not matched to a gene. Germline V gives CDR1 MNHNS, CDR2 SASEGT. This CDR3 has 17 residues. Written as DNA, the CDR3 is TGTGCCAGCAGTGAAGCGGGACTAGCGGGGAATACCGGGGAGCTGTTTTTT. Translating gives CASSEAGLAGNTGELFF.

The rearrangement links TRBV18 to TRBJ2-1; TRBD1 matches at 8 bases. Germline CDR1 is KGHSH and CDR2 is LQKENI. V shed 0 bases, J shed 5 bases, and the junction held 12 bases outside the gene matches. The CDR3 runs to 18 residues. The CDR3 spells CASSPPGTGWAKDNEQFF. Written as DNA, the CDR3 is TGTGCCAGCTCACCACCGGGGACAGGCTGGGCCAAGGACAATGAGCAGTTCTTC. The complete variable domain, with remaining parts taken from reference TRBV18 and TRBJ2-1, reads NAGVMQNPRHLVRRRGQEARLRCSPMKGHSHVYWYRQLPEEGLKFMVYLQKENIIDESGMPKERFSAEFPKEGPSILRIQQVVRGDSAAYFCASSPPGTGWAKDNEQFFGPGTRLTVL.

The rearrangement joins TRBV5-4 to TRBJ2-1; TRBD1 agrees at 9 bases. Germline V gene lookup returns CDR1 SGHNT and CDR2 YYREEE (reference sequence). V gave up 0 bases and J gave up 0 bases; unmatched junction bases: 1. This CDR3 comprises 16 residues. The DNA for the CDR3 is TGTGCCAGCAGCTTGGGGGGACAGGGCTCCTACAATGAGCAGTTCTTC. Its translation is CASSLGGQGSYNEQFF. The variable domain in full, with the rest retrieved from reference TRBV5-4 and TRBJ2-1, is ETGVTQSPTHLIKTRGQQVTLRCSSQSGHNTVSWYQQALGQGPQFIFQYYREEENGRGNFPPRFSGLQFPNYSSELNVNALELDDSALYLCASSLGGQGSYNEQFFGPGTRLTVL.